A single sample gave rise to the 27 T cell receptor beta chains below, sequenced in a study of PD-L1 blockade in urothelial cancer. TCRdb's table, derived via immunoSEQ multiplex PCR, lists solely in-frame clones and lacks some. In the table there are 75,000 to 95,000 clones, 90% of which are singletons. Sequenced here: PBMCs, sampled around atezolizumab (anti-PD-L1) treatment. The receptors were gathered from a man in his fifties or sixties with urothelial cancer.

V gene TRBV4-2 combines with J gene TRBJ2-5; 7 bases agree with TRBD2. This CDR3 comprises 11 residues. V lost 4 bases to trimming and J lost 9 bases; unmatched junction nucleotides: 2. Germline-derived CDR1 and CDR2 are LGHNA and YNFKEQ. The CDR3 region is CASSRGGAQYF. As DNA, the CDR3 is TGTGCCAGCAGCCGGGGAGGGGCCCAGTACTTC.

This chain links TRBV28 with TRBJ2-5, with 9 bases that match TRBD2. V shed 10 bases and J 5 bases; nucleotides not matched to a gene: 11. The germline V gene encodes CDR1 MDHEN and CDR2 SYDVKM. The CDR3 has 14 residues. Here the CDR3 reads CATRGSGRGETQYF. DNA of the CDR3: TGTGCCACCCGGGGTAGCGGGAGAGGGGAGACCCAGTACTTC.

The chain joins TRBV7-6 to TRBJ2-7; the match to TRBD2 covers 11 bases. Germline CDR1 and CDR2: SGHVS and FNYEAQ. The CDR3 spans 15 residues. After removal of 1 base from V and 3 bases from J, the junction contained 2 bases not matched to a gene. The CDR3, as DNA: TGTGCCAGCAGCTTAGGTAGCGGGAGGGTCTACGAGCAGTACTTC. The encoded protein is CASSLGSGRVYEQYF.

The rearrangement uses TRBV15 and TRBJ2-5, with TRBD1 identical over 7 bases. Trimming cost V 1 base and J 5 bases; bases outside gene matches: 4. Germline CDR1 is LNHNV and CDR2 is YYDKDF (reference sequence). The CDR3 has 14 amino acids. The CDR3, as DNA: TGTGCCACCAGCAGAGGACAGGGCGGCGAGACCCAGTACTTC. It codes for CATSRGQGGETQYF.

The V call is TRBV6-5, the J call TRBJ2-2; 9 bases fit TRBD2. The CDR3 is made up of 15 amino acids. Germline V gene lookup returns CDR1 MNHEY and CDR2 SVGAGI. Losses at the gene ends were 2 bases for V and 9 bases for J; bases not matched to a gene: 7. CDR3 protein: CASSYQGLADRELFF. As DNA, the CDR3 is TGTGCCAGCAGTTACCAGGGACTAGCCGACCGGGAGCTGTTTTTT.

This clone came up once. This sequence joins TRBV29-1 and TRBJ2-1, with 10 bases aligning to TRBD1. With V trimmed by 7 bases and J by 6 bases, 9 bases remained unmatched. CDR1 is SQVTM and CDR2 is ANQGSEA in the germline V gene. This CDR3 has 14 amino acids. This CDR3 reads CSGDRTGGSNEQFF. CDR3 in DNA: TGCAGCGGTGACCGGACAGGGGGAAGCAATGAGCAGTTCTTC.

V gene TRBV4-1 combines with J gene TRBJ2-7; 7 nucleotides align to TRBD1. The CDR3 runs to 18 residues. The V gene end was trimmed by 3 bases and the J gene end by 5 bases; junction bases not matched to a gene: 19. Germline CDR1 reads MGHRA; CDR2 reads YSYEKL. The CDR3 bases are TGCGCCAGCAGCCAGGGTTATCAAGGGGGCCTAGGGGATCACGAGCAGTACTTC. This gives the protein CASSQGYQGGLGDHEQYF.

The J gene is TRBJ2-5, the V gene TRBV5-1, with unresolved D. The germline V and J ends were trimmed by 3 bases and 9 bases, with 24 bases remaining between them. Per germline, CDR1 SGHRS and CDR2 YFSETQ. The CDR3 extends over 16 amino acids. The DNA of the CDR3 is TGCGCCAGCAGCTCGGATATTATGGGCCAAGAGACGGCCCAGTACTTC. It encodes CASSSDIMGQETAQYF.

V gene TRBV11-2 combines with J gene TRBJ2-7; 7 nucleotides match TRBD2. Germline assignment: CDR1 SGHAT and CDR2 FQNNGV. Trimming took 4 bases from V and 5 from J; bases not matched to a gene: 14. The length of the CDR3 is 16 residues. The CDR3 region has the DNA TGTGCCAGCAGCTGGGTCGGGAGGACGTTTAGAGACGAGCAGTACTTC. Translated: CASSWVGRTFRDEQYF.

The rearrangement joins TRBV9 to TRBJ1-6, with a weak D call TRBD1 (5 bases). Germline CDR1 reads SGDLS; CDR2 reads YYNGEE. CDR3 size: 14 residues. Deletions cut 0 bases from V and 10 bases from J, with 11 bases between. This CDR3 reads CASSVDGGKSPLHF. CDR3 DNA sequence: TGTGCCAGCAGCGTAGATGGGGGGAAGTCACCCCTCCACTTT. The whole variable domain, remainder taken from reference TRBV9 and TRBJ1-6, is DSGVTQTPKHLITATGQRVTLRCSPRSGDLSVYWYQQSLDQGLQFLIQYYNGEERAKGNILERFSAQQFPDLHSELNLSSLELGDSALYFCASSVDGGKSPLHFGNGTRLTVT.

The chain uses TRBV9 and TRBJ2-1; 13 bases fit TRBD2. With V trimmed by 3 bases and J by 3 bases, 9 bases remained unmatched. This CDR3 has 18 residues. Germline CDR1 reads SGDLS; CDR2 reads YYNGEE. In nucleotides, the CDR3 is TGTGCCAGCAGCGCCGAGGGACTAGCGGGGACCTACTACAATGAGCAGTTCTTC. The encoded protein is CASSAEGLAGTYYNEQFF.

The rearrangement joins TRBV7-2 to TRBJ2-7; 9 bases agree with TRBD2. After removal of 8 bases from V and 2 bases from J, the junction contained 13 bases not matched to a gene. This CDR3 spans 16 amino acids. Looked up from germline, CDR1 is SGHTA and CDR2 is FQGNSA. For the CDR3, the DNA is TGTGCCAGCTCTAGGACTAGCGACCTCAGAGCCTACGAGCAGTACTTC. Translated, it gives CASSRTSDLRAYEQYF.

J is TRBJ2-4 and V is TRBV6-6, with 9 bases aligning to TRBD1. Unmatched junction bases numbered 2, after V lost 5 bases and J lost 6 bases. The CDR3 has 13 residues. Germline V gene data show CDR1 as MNHNY and CDR2 as SVGAGI (reference sequence). CDR3 DNA sequence: TGTGCCAGCAGTCGGGACAGGGTAAACATTCAGTACTTC. Translated, it gives CASSRDRVNIQYF.

The chain employs TRBV9 and TRBJ2-5, with TRBD2 matching over 11 bases. The CDR3 has 15 residues. Per the germline V gene, CDR1 is SGDLS and CDR2 is YYNGEE. Germline trimming cut 4 bases from V and 2 bases from J; bases unmatched to any gene: 4. The CDR3 sequence is CASSQLAGGQETQYF. The CDR3 nucleotides are TGTGCCAGCAGCCAATTAGCGGGGGGGCAAGAGACCCAGTACTTC.

The V and J genes are TRBV19 and TRBJ2-2, with 7 positions matching TRBD1. Germline V gene data show CDR1 as LNHDA and CDR2 as SQIVND (reference sequence). The CDR3 has 15 amino acids. Germline trimming cut 0 bases from V and 7 bases from J; bases unmatched to any gene: 5. The CDR3 is CASSIDRGFGGELFF. In DNA form, the CDR3 reads TGTGCCAGTAGTATAGACAGGGGGTTCGGCGGGGAGCTGTTTTTT.

CDR3 sequence: CASSEGDSPISGIQETQYF. In DNA, the CDR3 is TGTGCCAGCAGCGAGGGGGACAGTCCAATATCTGGGATTCAAGAGACCCAGTACTTC. This rearrangement joins TRBV9 to TRBJ2-5; 7 bases map to TRBD1. V shed 3 bases, J shed 2 bases, and the junction held 19 bases outside the gene matches. The CDR3 contains 19 residues. Germline CDR1 is SGDLS and CDR2 is YYNGEE.

This chain links TRBV19 with TRBJ2-7; a possible D gene is TRBD2 (5 bases). The CDR3 is 14 amino acids. Germline V gene data show CDR1 as LNHDA and CDR2 as SQIVND (reference sequence). V shed 3 bases and J shed 5 bases, with 14 bases lying between them. The CDR3 DNA sequence: TGTGCCAGTAGTATTGAGGGCAGGCGGGACGAGCAGTACTTC. This encodes CASSIEGRRDEQYF. Supplemented by reference TRBV19 and TRBJ2-7, the full variable domain reads DGGITQSPKYLFRKEGQNVTLSCEQNLNHDAMYWYRQDPGQGLRLIYYSQIVNDFQKGDIAEGYSVSREKKESFPLTVTSAQKNPTAFYLCASSIEGRRDEQYFGPGTRLTVT.

The chain links TRBV7-2 to TRBJ2-7; 13 bases line up with TRBD2. This CDR3 comprises 15 residues. The germline V gene has CDR1 SGHTA and CDR2 FQGNSA. The ends lost 1 base at V and 5 bases at J; junction bases unmatched: 2. This CDR3 is CASSLGTSGSNEQYF. For the CDR3, the DNA is TGTGCCAGCAGCTTAGGGACTAGCGGGAGTAACGAGCAGTACTTC. The full variable domain, its missing parts supplied by reference TRBV7-2 and TRBJ2-7, is GAGVSQSPSNKVTEKGKDVELRCDPISGHTALYWYRQSLGQGLEFLIYFQGNSAPDKSGLPSDRFSAERTGGSVSTLTIQRTQQEDSAVYLCASSLGTSGSNEQYFGPGTRLTVT.

The rearrangement links TRBV6-5 to TRBJ1-1; D not resolved. Germline-derived CDR1 and CDR2 are MNHEY and SVGAGI. Deletions cut 0 bases from V and 3 bases from J, with 8 bases between. The CDR3 is 14 residues long. This CDR3 reads CASSYSLRDTEAFF. The CDR3 region has the DNA TGTGCCAGCAGTTACTCCCTCCGGGACACTGAAGCTTTCTTT.

V usage is TRBV10-1 and J usage is TRBJ1-2; 7 bases align to TRBD1. J gave up 6 bases and V 7 bases, and 14 bases lay outside the gene matches. The germline gives CDR1 WNHNN, CDR2 SYGVQD (reference sequence). The CDR3 is 15 amino acids. The CDR3 here is CASNLQGTMWDGYTF. DNA for the CDR3: TGCGCCAGCAACCTACAGGGGACGATGTGGGATGGCTACACCTTC.

J is TRBJ1-5 and V is TRBV30; D might be TRBD1 (5 bases). Deletions cut 0 bases from V and 6 bases from J, with 12 bases between. Per germline, CDR1 GTSNPN and CDR2 SVGIG (reference sequence). This CDR3 comprises 14 residues. The CDR3 is CAWSVREGSQPQHF. CDR3 nucleotides: TGTGCCTGGAGTGTACGGGAGGGGTCTCAGCCCCAGCATTTT.

The genes are TRBV5-1 and TRBJ2-5, with D unresolved. This CDR3 is built from 11 residues. Trimming left V 0 bases short and J 6 bases short, with 3 bases between. Per germline, CDR1 SGHRS and CDR2 YFSETQ. CDR3 nucleotides: TGCGCCAGCAGCTTGGAGCAGACCCAGTACTTC. This codes for CASSLEQTQYF.

The chain links TRBV11-2 to TRBJ2-5, with 7 bases identical to TRBD1. CDR3 length: 14 amino acids. The germline V gene encodes CDR1 SGHAT and CDR2 FQNNGV. After removal of 5 bases from V and 3 bases from J, the junction contained 6 bases not matched to a gene. The CDR3 DNA reads TGTGCCAGCAGCCCGACAGGGCGGGAAGAGACCCAGTACTTC. It is translated as CASSPTGREETQYF.

The CDR3 protein is CASSLGPYSNQPQHF. The CDR3 region has the DNA TGTGCCAGCAGCTTGGGGCCTTATAGCAATCAGCCCCAGCATTTT. The chain recombines TRBV7-6 with TRBJ1-5; weak D call: TRBD1 (5 bases). V was clipped by 3 bases and J by 0 bases, with 9 bases between them. The CDR3 spans 15 residues. CDR1 and CDR2 from the germline V gene are SGHVS and FNYEAQ.

This chain uses TRBV5-1 with TRBJ1-4; D may be TRBD1 (5 bases). The CDR3 totals 14 residues. V was pared by 0 bases and J by 5 bases, with 8 bases between. The germline V gene has CDR1 SGHRS and CDR2 YFSETQ. CDR3 nucleotides: TGCGCCAGCAGCTTGGACGCAGGGAATGAAAAACTGTTTTTT. Translation: CASSLDAGNEKLFF.

The V and J genes are TRBV29-1 and TRBJ2-4, with 10 positions matching TRBD1. Looked up from germline, CDR1 is SQVTM and CDR2 is ANQGSEA. Unmatched junction bases numbered 10, after V lost 3 bases and J lost 5 bases. CDR3 size: 16 residues. CDR3 coding DNA: TGCAGCGTTGATTACTGGACAGGGGGGTATGAAAACATTCAGTACTTC. Its translation: CSVDYWTGGYENIQYF.

The chain couples TRBV11-3 to TRBJ2-2, with D maybe TRBD2 (7 bases). In germline, CDR1 is SGHNT, CDR2 YENEEA. V lost 5 bases, J lost 4 bases, and 11 bases lay in between. There are 14 residues in the CDR3. DNA for the CDR3: TGTGCCAGCAGCCGGGGGGCGGGCACCGGGGAGCTGTTTTTT. Protein product: CASSRGAGTGELFF. The entire variable domain, with the rest obtained from reference TRBV11-3 and TRBJ2-2, is as follows: EAGVVQSPRYKIIEKKQPVAFWCNPISGHNTLYWYLQNLGQGPELLIRYENEEAVDDSQLPKDRFSAERLKGVDSTLKIQPAELGDSAVYLCASSRGAGTGELFFGEGSRLTVL.